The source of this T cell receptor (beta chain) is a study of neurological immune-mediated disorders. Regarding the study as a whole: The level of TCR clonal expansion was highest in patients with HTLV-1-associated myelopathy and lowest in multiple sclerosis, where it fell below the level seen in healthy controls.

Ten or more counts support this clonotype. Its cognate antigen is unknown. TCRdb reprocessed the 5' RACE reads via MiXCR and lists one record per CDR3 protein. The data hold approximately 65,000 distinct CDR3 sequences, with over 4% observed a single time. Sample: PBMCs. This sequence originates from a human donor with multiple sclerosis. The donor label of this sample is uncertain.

This chain's CDR3 is CAISEPAVYNEQFF. The CDR3 DNA is TGTGCCATCAGTGAGCCGGCGGTCTACAATGAGCAGTTCTTC. The chain carries TRBV10-3 and TRBJ2-1; no reliable D call. In germline, CDR1 is ENHRY, CDR2 SYGVKD. The V end lost 2 bases, the J end lost 3 bases, and 8 bases lay between the germline ends. The CDR3 spans 14 residues.